These 17 T cell receptor beta chains came from one sample sequenced in a study of blood T cells in healthy people across ages. It was with a sample-barcoded 5' primer and a J-beta primer mix that a second PCR of roughly 7 to 12 cycles was run. Each CDR3 protein is one row after TCRdb ran MiXCR on the 5' RACE reads. Among 1.5 million to 2 million distinct CDR3 sequences listed, 25% to 30% were seen once. Sequences were obtained from blood. The origin of the receptors is a woman between 25 and 40 years old in good health.

The sample holds a few counts of this clonotype. The chain joins TRBV5-1 to TRBJ2-3; D may be TRBD1 (5 bases). Germline V gene sequence: CDR1 SGHRS, CDR2 YFSETQ. The CDR3 contains 15 residues. Deletions cut 4 bases from V and 0 bases from J, with 12 bases between. The CDR3 DNA sequence: TGCGCCAGCAGCGGTGGCAGGGCTAGCACAGATACGCAGTATTTT. Encoded protein: CASSGGRASTDTQYF.

This clonotype was picked up many times. The gene calls are TRBV10-3 and TRBJ2-3; TRBD1 matches at 8 bases. Germline V CDR1 and CDR2: ENHRY, SYGVKD. The CDR3 has 14 residues. Trimming at V came to 8 bases and at J to 4 bases, leaving 8 bases not matched to a gene. The CDR3 spells CAIGLTGEADTQYF. CDR3 nucleotides: TGTGCCATCGGCCTGACAGGGGAAGCAGATACGCAGTATTTT.

The chain couples TRBV9 to TRBJ2-1; TRBD1 matches 9 bases. The CDR3 loop spans 15 amino acids. Per germline, CDR1 SGDLS and CDR2 YYNGEE. With 5 bases clipped from V and 5 bases from J, the junction kept 8 bases outside the gene matches. This CDR3 is CASSNYGTGNNEQFF. The CDR3 DNA is TGTGCCAGCAGTAATTACGGGACAGGGAACAATGAGCAGTTCTTC.

The J gene is TRBJ2-7, the V gene TRBV29-1; 9 bases are a match to TRBD1. The CDR3 length is 16 residues. V dropped 6 bases and J dropped 4; count of bases not matched to a gene: 16. The germline CDR1 and CDR2 sequences are SQVTM and ANQGSEA. The CDR3 region is CSVISPPGQGMYEQYF. The DNA for the CDR3 is TGCAGCGTAATAAGCCCTCCGGGACAGGGTATGTACGAGCAGTACTTC.

This sequence joins TRBV6-1 and TRBJ2-3; 7 nucleotides line up with TRBD2. CDR3 length: 15 residues. Germline CDR1 reads MNHNS; CDR2 reads SASEGT. V dropped 6 bases and J dropped 2; count of bases not matched to a gene: 8. The CDR3 loop reads CASRFLADATDTQYF. DNA of the CDR3: TGTGCCAGCAGGTTCCTAGCGGATGCCACAGATACGCAGTATTTT.

This clonotype turned up a few times. The rearrangement uses TRBV12-3 or TRBV12-4 and TRBJ1-1; D may be TRBD1 (6 bases). The length of the CDR3 is 17 residues. With 0 bases removed from V and 7 bases from J, the gap between germline ends came to 21 bases. CDR3 nucleotides: TGTGCCAGCAGTTTAGCCAGGGGCCTTACACAACCCGATGAAGCTTTCTTT. Its translation is CASSLARGLTQPDEAFF.

Regarding this clonotype: Since no conserved phenylalanine or tryptophan closes the CDR3, a read error is the likely cause. V usage is TRBV29-1 and J usage is TRBJ2-7; the match to TRBD1 covers 7 bases. The CDR3 has 13 residues. CDR1 and CDR2 (germline): SQVTM, ANQGSEA. V trimming: 7 bases; J trimming: 2 bases; junction bases outside the gene matches: 8. The CDR3 reads CSGEDRSPYEQYS. The CDR3 DNA follows: TGCAGCGGTGAGGACAGGTCCCCCTACGAGCAGTACTCC.

V is TRBV10-3 and J is TRBJ1-1; possible D gene TRBD1, 5 bases. Germline assignment: CDR1 ENHRY and CDR2 SYGVKD. CDR3 length: 15 residues. The V end lost 0 bases, the J end lost 0 bases, and 8 bases lay between the germline ends. This CDR3 reads CAISESLGVNTEAFF. In DNA, the CDR3 is TGTGCCATCAGTGAGTCATTGGGGGTGAACACTGAAGCTTTCTTT.

Only a few counts were recorded for this clonotype. V gene TRBV5-4 combines with J gene TRBJ2-2; 13 bases match TRBD2. CDR1 SGHNT and CDR2 YYREEE come from the germline V gene (reference sequence). The V gene end was trimmed by 0 bases and the J gene end by 4 bases; junction bases not matched to a gene: 9. The CDR3 runs 19 residues. CDR3 nucleotide sequence: TGTGCCAGCAGCTTGGGCGGAGGACTAGCGGGAGCTACCACCGGGGAGCTGTTTTTT. It specifies CASSLGGGLAGATTGELFF.

V gene TRBV7-2 combines with J gene TRBJ1-1; no firm D call. Trimming left V 7 bases short and J 1 base short, with 13 bases between. The V gene's germline CDR1 is SGHTA and CDR2 FQGNSA. The CDR3 runs 14 residues. CDR3 sequence reads: CASTRPGRNTEAFF. The CDR3 DNA follows: TGTGCCAGCACCCGCCCAGGTCGGAACACTGAAGCTTTCTTT. Drawing the rest from reference TRBV7-2 and TRBJ1-1, the complete variable domain is GAGVSQSPSNKVTEKGKDVELRCDPISGHTALYWYRQSLGQGLEFLIYFQGNSAPDKSGLPSDRFSAERTGGSVSTLTIQRTQQEDSAVYLCASTRPGRNTEAFFGQGTRLTVV.

About this clonotype: Its ends do not fully match the called genes, so a read error is possible. In DNA form, the CDR3 reads TGTGCCAACAGTTTATCCAGGGGGCGGTTAGCCCAGTACTTC. It encodes CANSLSRGRLAQYF. This chain joins TRBV28 and TRBJ2-5, with 8 bases matching TRBD1. CDR1 MDHEN and CDR2 SYDVKM come from the germline V gene. CDR3 length: 14 amino acids. Variable domain in full (rest from reference TRBV28 and TRBJ2-5): DVKVTQSSRYLVKRTGEKVFLECVQDMDHENMFWYRQDPGLGLRLIYFSYDVKMKEKGDIPEGYSVSREKKERFSLILESASTNQTSMYLCANSLSRGRLAQYFGPGTRLLVL.

With respect to this clonotype: The junction differs from germline at one of its ends, possibly a read error. The rearrangement links TRBV9 to TRBJ2-7; D is tentatively TRBD1 or TRBD2 (5 bases each). Germline lookup yields CDR1 SGDLS and CDR2 YYNGEE. The CDR3 has 15 residues. The DNA of the CDR3 is TGTGCCTGCAGCCCCCGATCAGGGAGTTCCTACGAGCAGTACTTC. Its translation: CACSPRSGSSYEQYF.

Only one count was recorded for this clonotype. The V gene is TRBV7-2, the J gene TRBJ1-2; tentative D call: TRBD1 (5 bases). The germline CDR1 and CDR2 sequences are SGHTA and FQGNSA. The CDR3 consists of 14 residues. V lost 4 bases and J lost 7, with 16 bases in between. The CDR3 DNA follows: TGTGCCAGCAGCTCAGGACTGATAAGGGGTGGCTACACCTTC. Its translation: CASSSGLIRGGYTF.

The genes are TRBV28 and TRBJ2-5; D may be TRBD2 (5 bases). CDR1 is MDHEN and CDR2 is SYDVKM in the germline V gene. V was trimmed by 2 bases and J by 9 bases, leaving 13 bases between them. The CDR3 is 13 residues long. For the CDR3, the DNA is TGTGCCAGCAGTTTAAGTCGAGGGAAGGCCCAGTACTTC. This sequence encodes CASSLSRGKAQYF.

The chain has TRBV18 and TRBJ2-7; 8 bases line up with TRBD1. Trimming at V came to 3 bases and at J to 6 bases, leaving 7 bases not matched to a gene. The germline V gene has CDR1 KGHSH and CDR2 LQKENI. The CDR3 spans 14 residues. The CDR3 DNA follows: TGTGCCAGCTCACCTCAGACAGGGGAGCGCGAGCAGTACTTC. It yields the protein CASSPQTGEREQYF.

The sample holds a few counts of this clonotype. The chain links TRBV6-5 to TRBJ2-7; either TRBD1 or TRBD2 may supply D (6 bases each). Between the trimmed V and J ends, which lost 6 bases and 2 bases, there was a span of 17 bases. There are 15 residues in the CDR3. Germline V CDR1 and CDR2: MNHEY, SVGAGI. The CDR3 DNA reads as TGTGCCAGCAGGCCTCGGTCGGGGGCCCCCTACGAGCAGTACTTC. Translation gives CASRPRSGAPYEQYF.

This clonotype was picked up many times. This rearrangement joins TRBV29-1 to TRBJ2-5; TRBD1 is a possible D gene (6 bases). Trimming took 6 bases from V and 1 from J, leaving 9 bases between them. The CDR3 consists of 12 residues. Germline V gene lookup returns CDR1 SQVTM and CDR2 ANQGSEA. The CDR3 DNA sequence: TGCAGCGTCCGACAGGCCCAAGAGACCCAGTACTTC. It is translated as CSVRQAQETQYF.